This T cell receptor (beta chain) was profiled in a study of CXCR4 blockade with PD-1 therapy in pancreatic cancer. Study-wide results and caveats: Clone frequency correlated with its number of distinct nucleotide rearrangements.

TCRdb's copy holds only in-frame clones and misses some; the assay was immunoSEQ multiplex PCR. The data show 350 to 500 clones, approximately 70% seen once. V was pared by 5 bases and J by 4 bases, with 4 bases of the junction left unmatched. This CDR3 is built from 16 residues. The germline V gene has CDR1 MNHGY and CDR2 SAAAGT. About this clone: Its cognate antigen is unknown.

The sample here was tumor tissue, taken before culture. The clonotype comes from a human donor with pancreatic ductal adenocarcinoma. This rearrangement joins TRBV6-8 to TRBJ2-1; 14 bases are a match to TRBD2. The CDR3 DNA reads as TGTGCCAGCAGTGACGGGACTAGCGGGAGTTACAATGAGCAGTTCTTC. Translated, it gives CASSDGTSGSYNEQFF.